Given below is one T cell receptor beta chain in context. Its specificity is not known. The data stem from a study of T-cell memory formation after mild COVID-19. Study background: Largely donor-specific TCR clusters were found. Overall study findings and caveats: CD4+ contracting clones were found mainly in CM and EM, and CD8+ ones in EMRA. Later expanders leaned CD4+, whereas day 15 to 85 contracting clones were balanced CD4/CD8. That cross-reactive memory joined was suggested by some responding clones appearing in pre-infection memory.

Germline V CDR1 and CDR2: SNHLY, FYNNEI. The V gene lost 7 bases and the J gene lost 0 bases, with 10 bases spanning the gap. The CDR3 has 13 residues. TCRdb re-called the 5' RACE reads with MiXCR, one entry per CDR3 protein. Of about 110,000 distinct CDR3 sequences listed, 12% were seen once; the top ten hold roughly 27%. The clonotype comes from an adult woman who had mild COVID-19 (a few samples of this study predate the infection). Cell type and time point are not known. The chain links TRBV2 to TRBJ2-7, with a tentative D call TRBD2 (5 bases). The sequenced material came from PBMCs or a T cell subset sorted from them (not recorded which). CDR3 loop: CASKRRGSYEQYF. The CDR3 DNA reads TGTGCCAGCAAACGACGGGGCTCCTACGAGCAGTACTTC.